Presented here are 30 T cell receptor beta chains from one specimen sequenced in a study of regulatory T cells in long-lasting Graves disease. Stated time point: newly diagnosed GD, antithyroid drugs for less than 3 months. Researchers made the TCR library from RNA that was extracted from PBMCs. Construction of the TCR beta libraries employed iRepertoire HTBI primers in conjunction with Arm-PCR of CDR3 regions. MiXCR was run by TCRdb on the multiplex PCR reads, yielding one entry per CDR3 protein. The sample records 400,000 to 500,000 distinct CDR3 sequences, around 15% being singletons. This sample also belongs to another study, concerning T cells in Graves' hyperthyroidism and ophthalmopathy.

The starting material was peripheral blood mononuclear cells (PBMCs), obtained at new diagnosis, from a patient treated with antithyroid drugs. The source is a woman aged 50 to 65 with Graves disease.

In this sample, this clonotype turned up many times. This chain links TRBV5-6 with TRBJ1-4; D gene uncertain. CDR3 length: 12 amino acids. The germline V gene encodes CDR1 SGHDT and CDR2 YYEEEE. Trimming removed 5 bases at V and 12 bases at J, with 14 bases between. For the CDR3, the DNA is TGTGCCAGCAGTCAAGGGTCGTTGGAACTGTTTTTT. Its protein product is CASSQGSLELFF.

This clonotype was seen only once. The J gene is TRBJ2-2, the V gene TRBV5-5; weak D call: TRBD1 (5 bases). The germline V and J ends were trimmed by 1 base and 6 bases, with 10 bases remaining between them. Looked up from germline, CDR1 is SGHKS and CDR2 is YYEKEE (reference sequence). This CDR3 has 14 amino acids. The CDR3 sequence: CASSLRGPPGELFF. CDR3 nucleotides: TGTGCCAGCAGCTTGAGGGGCCCGCCCGGGGAGCTGTTTTTT.

This clonotype showed up many times. The chain links TRBV7-2 to TRBJ1-2, with 7 bases aligning to TRBD1. Losses at the gene ends were 5 bases for V and 4 bases for J; bases not matched to a gene: 7. Germline CDR1 is SGHTA and CDR2 is FQGNSA. CDR3 length equals 14 residues. CDR3 sequence (DNA): TGTGCCAGCAGCAACGTGGGACAGATCTATGGCTACACCTTC. Translation: CASSNVGQIYGYTF.

This clonotype was seen at least ten times. The gene calls are TRBV20-1 and TRBJ2-1; D possibly corresponds to TRBD2 (5 bases). V was pared by 7 bases and J by 1 base, with 11 bases between. This CDR3 is 13 amino acids long. Germline V CDR1 and CDR2: DFQATT, SNEGSKA (reference sequence). The CDR3 DNA is TGCAGTGGTCCTAGCCCTTCCTACAATGAGCAGTTCTTC. This codes for CSGPSPSYNEQFF.

This clonotype showed up many times. The chain carries TRBV12-3 or TRBV12-4 and TRBJ1-6; D is ambiguous. Trimming removed 3 bases from V and 7 bases from J, with 10 bases in between. The CDR3 runs 14 residues. The CDR3, as DNA: TGTGCCAGCAGTTTGATTTCGGGGAATTCACCCCTCCACTTT. This sequence encodes CASSLISGNSPLHF.

This clonotype occurred a few times. The junction shows a germline mismatch at one end, possibly a read error. The CDR3 protein is CASSQVPPPVGAKAFF. DNA for the CDR3: TGCGCCAGCAGCCAAGTCCCCCCCCCCGTCGGGGCCAAAGCTTTCTTT. The chain recombines TRBV28 with TRBJ1-1; possible D gene TRBD1, 5 bases. The CDR3 loop spans 16 amino acids. CDR1 and CDR2 (germline): MDHEN, SYDVKM.

Turning to this clonotype: A much larger clone lies a single base off, so this may be a read error. The chain has TRBV7-8 and TRBJ1-2; possibly TRBD1 for D (6 bases). Trimming stripped 5 bases from V and 3 bases from J, with 16 bases between. From germline, CDR1 is SGHVS and CDR2 FQNEAQ. The CDR3 is made up of 15 amino acids. The chain's CDR3 is CASSTGHGADYGYTF. The CDR3 region has the DNA TGTGCCAGCAGCACGGGACATGGGGCAGACTATGGCTACACCTTC.

This clonotype was seen at least ten times. The CDR3 coding sequence is TGCAGCGTTGAAGGGACGGGCAGTACTGAAGCTTTCTTT. This gives the protein CSVEGTGSTEAFF. V and J are TRBV29-1 and TRBJ1-1; D unclear. Trimming cost V 1 base and J 5 bases, with 11 bases left between them. The CDR3 totals 13 residues. Germline-derived CDR1 and CDR2 are SQVTM and ANQGSEA.

This clonotype appeared many times. The chain uses TRBV20-1 and TRBJ2-3, with D tentatively TRBD2 (6 bases). Germline-derived CDR1 and CDR2 are DFQATT and SNEGSKA (reference sequence). This CDR3 is built from 14 residues. Trimming pared 2 bases from V and 3 bases from J, leaving 12 bases between. CDR3 nucleotides: TGCAGTGCTAGACCGGCGGGACGAACAGATACGCAGTATTTT. Protein sequence: CSARPAGRTDTQYF.

There are many counts of this clonotype. The chain links TRBV20-1 to TRBJ2-5; weak D call: TRBD1 (5 bases). Per germline, CDR1 DFQATT and CDR2 SNEGSKA (reference sequence). V was pared by 6 bases and J by 2 bases, with 22 bases between. The CDR3 is 16 amino acids. The DNA of the CDR3 is TGCAGTGCAACTAAAGGGGCAGGAAGTATACAAGAGACCCAGTACTTC. It codes for CSATKGAGSIQETQYF.

This clonotype was recorded many times. This chain's CDR3 is CASSLERGSYEQYF. The CDR3 region has the DNA TGTGCCAGCAGCTTAGAGAGGGGATCCTACGAGCAGTACTTC. The chain is built from TRBV11-1 and TRBJ2-7, with D possibly being TRBD1 or TRBD2 (5 bases each). This CDR3 region has 14 residues. V shed 1 base and J shed 1 base, with 8 bases lying between them. Germline loops: CDR1 SGHAT, CDR2 FQDESV (reference sequence).

This clonotype showed up many times. The chain couples TRBV3-1 to TRBJ1-4; 11 bases are shared with TRBD1. With 1 base clipped from V and 0 bases from J, the junction kept 4 bases outside the gene matches. Germline lookup yields CDR1 LGHDT and CDR2 YNNKEL (reference sequence). There are 18 residues in the CDR3. This CDR3 is CASSQAGQGASTNEKLFF. The DNA for the CDR3 is TGTGCCAGCAGCCAAGCAGGACAGGGGGCTTCAACTAATGAAAAACTGTTTTTT.

About this clonotype: A much larger clone differs by one base, so this may be a read error. As the CDR3 is not closed by the conserved phenylalanine or tryptophan, this likely results from a read error. This sequence joins TRBV5-5 and TRBJ2-3; 7 bases are a match to TRBD2. The CDR3 loop spans 15 amino acids. J was trimmed by 5 bases and V by 1 base; bases with no gene match: 7. Germline V gives CDR1 SGHKS, CDR2 YYEKEE (reference sequence). The CDR3: CASSLRPGGGDTQYL. The DNA of the CDR3 is TGTGCCAGCAGCTTGAGGCCGGGAGGAGGAGATACGCAGTATCTT.

This clonotype was found many times. The chain recombines TRBV10-3 with TRBJ2-3; D not resolved. CDR1 ENHRY and CDR2 SYGVKD come from the germline V gene. Deletions cut 5 bases from V and 4 bases from J, with 7 bases between. The length of the CDR3 is 12 residues. The CDR3 DNA sequence: TGTGCCATCAGTCAACCCCCAGATACGCAGTATTTT. This codes for CAISQPPDTQYF.

About this clonotype: A clone one base away is much larger, so this may be a read error. The chain employs TRBV27 and TRBJ2-1; 8 nucleotides align to TRBD2. V lost 8 bases, J lost 5 bases, and 11 bases stayed unmatched. Germline loops: CDR1 MNHEY, CDR2 SMNVEV (reference sequence). The CDR3 runs to 15 residues. CDR3 bases: TGTGCCAGCTGTCTAGTCGGACTAGCAAACAATGAGCAGTTCTTC. Protein: CASCLVGLANNEQFF.

This clonotype was found many times. The rearrangement links TRBV28 to TRBJ2-2, with D tentatively TRBD1 (6 bases). The germline gives CDR1 MDHEN, CDR2 SYDVKM. Trimming took off 7 bases at V and 2 bases at J, with 11 bases between the two ends. The CDR3 runs to 14 residues. The CDR3 is CASKDRPNTGELFF. DNA of the CDR3: TGTGCCAGCAAGGACAGACCAAACACCGGGGAGCTGTTTTTT.

This clonotype was counted a few times. This chain links TRBV4-1 with TRBJ2-7, with D possibly matching TRBD2 (6 bases). Germline V CDR1 and CDR2: MGHRA, YSYEKL. CDR3 length: 12 residues. V lost 4 bases to trimming and J lost 7 bases, with 11 bases between them. CDR3 sequence (DNA): TGCGCCAGCAGCCTGGAGGGTGAGGAGCAGTACTTC. Residues: CASSLEGEEQYF.

The V call is TRBV11-2, the J call TRBJ1-6; 10 nucleotides line up with TRBD1. J lost 9 bases, V lost 5 bases, and 10 bases had no gene match. The length of the CDR3 is 16 residues. CDR1 and CDR2 from the germline V gene are SGHAT and FQNNGV. Here the CDR3 DNA reads TGTGCCAGCAGCGCCCCGGGGACAGGGGTTAGTTCACCCCTCCACTTT. Its protein product is CASSAPGTGVSSPLHF.

This clonotype was seen many times. This chain uses TRBV7-9 with TRBJ2-5, with 10 bases matching TRBD1. The V gene's germline CDR1 is SEHNR and CDR2 FQNEAQ (reference sequence). There are 14 residues in the CDR3. The V and J ends lost 5 bases and 5 bases, in that order; junction bases with no gene match: 5. In DNA, the CDR3 is TGTGCCAGCAGCACGGGACAGGGGTGGGAGACCCAGTACTTC. It encodes CASSTGQGWETQYF. Full variable domain (remainder filled in from reference TRBV7-9 and TRBJ2-5): DTGVSQNPRHKITKRGQNVTFRCDPISEHNRLYWYRQTLGQGPEFLTYFQNEAQLEKSRLLSDRFSAERPKGSFSTLEIQRTEQGDSAMYLCASSTGQGWETQYFGPGTRLLVL.

The V gene is TRBV6-1, the J gene TRBJ1-4; D not certain. The V end lost 9 bases, the J end lost 2 bases, and 13 bases lay between the germline ends. Looked up from germline, CDR1 is MNHNS and CDR2 is SASEGT. The CDR3 consists of 14 residues. As DNA, the CDR3 is TGTGCCAGTGGGCGGGAGTTGACTAATGAAAAACTGTTTTTT. Translating gives CASGRELTNEKLFF.

The chain uses TRBV24-1 and TRBJ2-7; 11 bases fit TRBD2. This CDR3 has 19 residues. The V and J ends lost 10 bases and 0 bases, in that order; junction bases with no gene match: 19. Germline lookup yields CDR1 KGHDR and CDR2 SFDVKD. The CDR3 reads CATKGQKELAGASSYEQYF. CDR3 nucleotides: TGTGCCACTAAAGGCCAAAAGGAACTAGCGGGAGCCAGCTCCTACGAGCAGTACTTC.

There are many counts of this clonotype. The rearrangement joins TRBV5-5 to TRBJ1-5; D is perhaps TRBD1 (5 bases). In germline, CDR1 is SGHKS, CDR2 YYEKEE (reference sequence). The CDR3 sequence is 14 residues long. V was cut by 4 bases and J by 5 bases, with 13 bases left in between. The CDR3 DNA reads TGTGCCAGCAGCCCAACAGGCGCGGATCAGCCCCAGCATTTT. Encoded protein: CASSPTGADQPQHF. Looking up the rest from reference TRBV5-5 and TRBJ1-5 gives the full variable domain: DAGVTQSPTHLIKTRGQQVTLRCSPISGHKSVSWYQQVLGQGPQFIFQYYEKEERGRGNFPDRFSARQFPNYSSELNVNALLLGDSALYLCASSPTGADQPQHFGDGTRLSIL.

J is TRBJ2-7 and V is TRBV7-2; a possible D gene is TRBD1 (6 bases). This CDR3 is 15 amino acids long. Trimming pared 5 bases from V and 2 bases from J, leaving 16 bases between. Germline V CDR1 and CDR2: SGHTA, FQGNSA. The CDR3 protein is CASSGLLGAAYEQYF. The CDR3 DNA follows: TGTGCCAGCAGCGGGCTATTGGGGGCTGCCTACGAGCAGTACTTC.

This clonotype has just a few counts. V is TRBV5-1 and J is TRBJ1-6; D unclear. This CDR3 region has 14 residues. Trimming shortened V by 2 bases and J by 4 bases, and 7 bases separated the two germline ends. The germline V gene encodes CDR1 SGHRS and CDR2 YFSETQ. CDR3 in DNA: TGCGCCAGCAGCTTAGACGGATATAATTCACCCCTCCACTTT. Protein sequence: CASSLDGYNSPLHF.

Many counts were recorded for this clonotype. The chain uses TRBV11-2 and TRBJ2-1, with TRBD2 identical over 7 bases. The germline V gene has CDR1 SGHAT and CDR2 FQNNGV. CDR3 length: 17 amino acids. Trimming cost V 1 base and J 0 bases; bases outside gene matches: 6. CDR3 loop: CASSLAIGGSSYNEQFF. The CDR3 DNA reads as TGTGCCAGCAGCTTAGCTATTGGCGGGAGCTCCTACAATGAGCAGTTCTTC.

There are a few counts of this clonotype. This chain joins TRBV19 and TRBJ2-1; 8 positions agree with TRBD1. In germline, CDR1 is LNHDA, CDR2 SQIVND (reference sequence). The CDR3 length is 16 residues. With 5 bases clipped from V and 9 bases from J, the junction kept 15 bases outside the gene matches. DNA of the CDR3: TGTGCCAGTAGTTCTAATGGGGGACAGGTATTAGGTGAGCAGTTCTTC. Encoded protein: CASSSNGGQVLGEQFF.

There are many counts of this clonotype. CDR3 amino acids: CASSLILAGEYNEQFF. Here the CDR3 DNA reads TGTGCCAGCAGCTTAATTTTAGCGGGAGAGTACAATGAGCAGTTCTTC. The chain carries TRBV13 and TRBJ2-1; TRBD2 aligns across 9 bases. The J segment lost 4 bases and the V segment lost 2 bases, leaving 6 bases of the junction unmatched. Germline CDR1 PRHDT, CDR2 FYEKMQ (reference sequence). The CDR3 is 16 amino acids. Full variable domain (missing parts from reference TRBV13 and TRBJ2-1): AAGVIQSPRHLIKEKRETATLKCYPIPRHDTVYWYQQGPGQDPQFLISFYEKMQSDKGSIPDRFSAQQFSDYHSELNMSSLELGDSALYFCASSLILAGEYNEQFFGPGTRLTVL.

This clonotype has ten or more counts. The chain uses TRBV6-1 and TRBJ2-1; 11 nucleotides match TRBD2. Looked up from germline, CDR1 is MNHNS and CDR2 is SASEGT. V lost 4 bases, J lost 8 bases, and 4 bases stayed unmatched. The CDR3 covers 14 residues. CDR3 nucleotide sequence: TGTGCCAGCAGTGGGACTAGCGGGTTCCATGAGCAGTTCTTC. Translating it yields CASSGTSGFHEQFF.

In the case of this clonotype: An end of the junction does not agree with germline; a read error may underlie this. The rearrangement uses TRBV3-1 and TRBJ1-2; 9 bases align to TRBD1. This CDR3 comprises 12 residues. Per germline, CDR1 LGHDT and CDR2 YNNKEL (reference sequence). In nucleotides, the CDR3 is TGTGCCAGCAGCCAAGAGGGACAGGGCGTCCACTTC. Protein: CASSQEGQGVHF.

This clonotype was observed many times. The gene calls are TRBV29-1 and TRBJ2-2; 9 bases agree with TRBD2. The germline V gene has CDR1 SQVTM and CDR2 ANQGSEA. The CDR3 is 17 residues long. V gave up 0 bases and J gave up 2 bases; unmatched junction bases: 7. CDR3 sequence (DNA): TGCAGCGTTGAAGATCGGATAGCGGGAGTAAACACCGGGGAGCTGTTTTTT. Translated, it gives CSVEDRIAGVNTGELFF.